Described below is a single TCR beta chain sequence and its context. What it binds is not known. The data were taken from a study of Ad26.COV2.S vaccination and SARS-CoV-2 variants. Generated by immunoSEQ multiplex PCR, the TCRdb table keeps only in-frame clones and is missing some. Counted here are hundreds of thousands of clones, around 87% occurring once; the ten biggest clones make up 3.4%. The treatment is: over 15 received Ad26.COV2.S at low or high dose, single or two shots; several received placebo; per-sample allocation not given. The samples date from day 63 after the first vaccine or placebo injection. Study results and limitations: Non-spike TCR breadth was similar in vaccine and placebo recipients.

Germline CDR1 MGHRA, CDR2 YSYEKL. The CDR3 length is 16 residues. Trimming removed 0 bases from V and 1 base from J; junction bases left unmatched: 1. The sequencing used peripheral blood, collected in a trial of Ad26.COV2.S vaccine versus placebo. This chain connects TRBV4-1 to TRBJ2-7, with 12 nucleotides matching TRBD2. The clonotype was recovered from a person between 18 and 59 years old who received the Ad26.COV2.S COVID-19 vaccine or a placebo. CDR3 sequence reads: CASSQEGLAGSYEQYF. CDR3 nucleotide sequence: TGCGCCAGCAGCCAAGAAGGACTAGCGGGGTCCTACGAGCAGTACTTC.